The 23 T cell receptor beta chains listed next were all sequenced from one sample in a study of T cell responses to AZD1222 COVID-19 vaccine. Assay: immunoSEQ multiplex PCR; the TCRdb copy retains only in-frame clones and omits some. Altogether some 150,000 clones are present, 80% to 95% being singletons, with the ten largest covering approximately 3%. The input for sequencing was peripheral blood, taken 28 days after the second AZD1222 dose. The receptor set was obtained from an adult who received the AZD1222 COVID-19 vaccine.

This chain uses TRBV4-1 with TRBJ1-2, with D maybe TRBD1 (6 bases). V lost 4 bases, J lost 3 bases, and 21 bases lay in between. The CDR3 is 17 amino acids. The germline gives CDR1 MGHRA, CDR2 YSYEKL. As DNA, the CDR3 is TGCGCCAGCAGCCCTAAATCCCACAGGGCCCCAGACTATGGCTACACCTTC. Its protein product is CASSPKSHRAPDYGYTF.

This clone was found a few times. The rearrangement joins TRBV27 to TRBJ2-7, with D perhaps being TRBD1 or TRBD2 (6 bases each). Trimming left V 5 bases short and J 4 bases short, with 21 bases between. The CDR3 is made up of 16 amino acids. Germline assignment: CDR1 MNHEY and CDR2 SMNVEV (reference sequence). The CDR3 loop is CASSVRGQGLLYEQYF. In DNA form, the CDR3 reads TGTGCCAGCAGTGTACGGGGGCAGGGGCTGCTATACGAGCAGTACTTC.

This clone was recorded only once. The rearrangement uses TRBV6-1 and TRBJ2-1; 10 nucleotides line up with TRBD2. J lost 2 bases, V lost 4 bases, and 8 bases had no gene match. CDR1 and CDR2 (germline): MNHNS, SASEGT. CDR3 length equals 17 residues. The CDR3 is CASSGRVAGGTYNEQFF. The DNA of the CDR3 is TGTGCCAGCAGTGGCCGTGTAGCGGGAGGCACCTACAATGAGCAGTTCTTC.

The chain links TRBV30 to TRBJ1-5; TRBD1 agrees at 10 bases. Trimming took 1 base from V and 4 from J; bases not matched to a gene: 4. CDR3 size: 15 residues. Germline CDR1 reads GTSNPN; CDR2 reads SVGIG (reference sequence). The CDR3: CAWSEADRGNQPQHF. The CDR3 coding sequence is TGTGCCTGGAGTGAAGCGGACAGGGGGAATCAGCCCCAGCATTTT.

This clone was seen a few times. This sequence joins TRBV5-6 and TRBJ2-7, with 7 bases aligning to TRBD1. Germline V gene lookup returns CDR1 SGHDT and CDR2 YYEEEE. V was clipped by 2 bases and J by 5 bases; unmatched bases: 1. This CDR3 has 12 residues. CDR3 bases: TGTGCCAGCAGCTTAGGGGGCCACGAGCAGTACTTC. This encodes CASSLGGHEQYF.

The chain combines TRBV3-1 (or the pseudogene TRBV3-2) with TRBJ2-5, with 7 positions matching TRBD2. Per germline, CDR1 LGHDT and CDR2 YNNKEL (reference sequence). V was pared by 3 bases and J by 9 bases, with 4 bases of the junction left unmatched. This CDR3 comprises 12 residues. The chain's CDR3 is CASSQGGGAQYF. The CDR3 nucleotides read TGTGCCAGCAGCCAGGGGGGGGGAGCCCAGTACTTC.

This chain connects TRBV25-1 to TRBJ2-7; 8 positions agree with TRBD2. From germline, CDR1 is MGHDK and CDR2 SYGVNS. The V and J ends lost 5 bases and 1 base, in that order; junction bases with no gene match: 7. There are 15 residues in the CDR3. In nucleotides, the CDR3 is TGTGCCAGCAGTCCATTAGCGGGGACGTCCTACGAGCAGTACTTC. It translates to CASSPLAGTSYEQYF.

The chain employs TRBV5-1 and TRBJ2-7; D remains unclear. Germline V lookup: CDR1 SGHRS, CDR2 YFSETQ. With 1 base removed from V and 0 bases from J, the gap between germline ends came to 8 bases. This CDR3 is built from 14 residues. The CDR3: CASSLLRSSYEQYF. The CDR3 nucleotides read TGCGCCAGCAGCTTGCTCAGGTCCTCCTACGAGCAGTACTTC.

This clone appeared a single time. The chain carries TRBV14 and TRBJ2-1; no reliable D call. CDR1 is SGHDN and CDR2 is FVKESK in the germline V gene. Trimming removed 4 bases at V and 0 bases at J, with 13 bases between. The CDR3 is made up of 16 amino acids. This chain's CDR3 is CASSPWTPSSYNEQFF. The CDR3 coding sequence is TGTGCCAGCAGCCCATGGACGCCGAGCTCCTACAATGAGCAGTTCTTC.

This clone has just one count. The chain carries TRBV29-1 and TRBJ1-1, with D possibly matching TRBD1 (6 bases). Trimming took 4 bases from V and 1 from J, leaving 16 bases between them. Germline V lookup: CDR1 SQVTM, CDR2 ANQGSEA. The length of the CDR3 is 15 residues. CDR3 region: CSVGWPTGKNTEAFF. The CDR3 nucleotides are TGCAGCGTTGGCTGGCCAACAGGGAAGAACACTGAAGCTTTCTTT.

The chain joins TRBV6-5 to TRBJ2-1; TRBD1 agrees at 9 bases. Germline V CDR1 and CDR2: MNHEY, SVGAGI. Losses at the gene ends were 6 bases for V and 3 bases for J; bases not matched to a gene: 3. CDR3 length: 14 amino acids. The CDR3 sequence is CASSRDRDYNEQFF. The CDR3, as DNA: TGTGCCAGCAGCCGGGACAGGGACTACAATGAGCAGTTCTTC.

This clone turned up a few times. The rearrangement links TRBV2 to TRBJ2-7; no firm D call. V was clipped by 6 bases and J by 4 bases, with 22 bases between them. The CDR3 is made up of 16 amino acids. CDR1 is SNHLY and CDR2 is FYNNEI in the germline V gene. The chain's CDR3 is CASRDPGNSKKYEQYF. The CDR3 DNA is TGTGCCAGCAGGGACCCTGGCAACAGCAAAAAATACGAGCAGTACTTC.

This rearrangement joins TRBV5-1 to TRBJ1-1; 8 positions agree with TRBD1. The J segment lost 1 base and the V segment lost 4 bases, leaving 6 bases of the junction unmatched. The CDR3 spans 15 residues. Looked up from germline, CDR1 is SGHRS and CDR2 is YFSETQ. Written as DNA, the CDR3 is TGCGCCAGCAGCCCGACGGGACAGGCGAACACTGAAGCTTTCTTT. Translating it yields CASSPTGQANTEAFF.

The chain has TRBV6-5 and TRBJ1-5, with 9 bases fitting TRBD1. This CDR3 contains 14 residues. Germline CDR1 MNHEY, CDR2 SVGAGI. The V gene end was trimmed by 11 bases and the J gene end by 0 bases; junction bases not matched to a gene: 5. The CDR3: CAGKTGGSNQPQHF. The CDR3 region has the DNA TGTGCCGGGAAGACAGGGGGTAGCAATCAGCCCCAGCATTTT.

V and J are TRBV19 and TRBJ1-3; no definite D call. CDR3 size: 15 residues. V lost 3 bases and J 0 bases, leaving 9 bases between the germline ends. Germline-derived CDR1 and CDR2 are LNHDA and SQIVND (reference sequence). CDR3 coding DNA: TGTGCCAGTAGTATTGGACGGCTCTCTGGAAACACCATATATTTT. It translates to CASSIGRLSGNTIYF.

This clone was found a few times. The chain joins TRBV7-6 to TRBJ2-7; 15 bases map to TRBD2. Germline V gene data show CDR1 as SGHVS and CDR2 as FNYEAQ. The CDR3 has 16 amino acids. V was clipped by 1 base and J by 3 bases; unmatched bases: 1. Written as DNA, the CDR3 is TGTGCCAGCAGCTTAGAGGGACTAGCGGGGGGCTACGAGCAGTACTTC. Translation: CASSLEGLAGGYEQYF. Using reference TRBV7-6 and TRBJ2-7 for the parts outside the CDR3, the full variable domain is GAGVSQSPRYKVTKRGQDVALRCDPISGHVSLYWYRQALGQGPEFLTYFNYEAQQDKSGLPNDRFSAERPEGSISTLTIQRTEQRDSAMYRCASSLEGLAGGYEQYFGPGTRLTVT.

The chain carries TRBV27 and TRBJ1-4; TRBD1 aligns across 7 bases. Unmatched junction bases numbered 6, after V lost 3 bases and J lost 8 bases. This CDR3 region has 14 residues. In germline, CDR1 is MNHEY, CDR2 SMNVEV (reference sequence). CDR3 sequence: CASSLAGGREKLFF. The CDR3 nucleotides are TGTGCCAGCAGTTTGGCAGGGGGACGGGAAAAACTGTTTTTT.

The chain couples TRBV5-1 to TRBJ2-5, with D possibly matching TRBD1 (6 bases). The CDR3 is 14 residues long. V was trimmed by 2 bases and J by 2 bases, leaving 10 bases between them. Germline V lookup: CDR1 SGHRS, CDR2 YFSETQ. CDR3 loop: CASSFGQQQETQYF. CDR3 DNA sequence: TGCGCCAGCAGCTTCGGACAGCAACAAGAGACCCAGTACTTC.

The chain carries TRBV10-3 and TRBJ1-2; 7 bases agree with TRBD1. With V trimmed by 7 bases and J by 2 bases, 10 bases remained unmatched. CDR1 and CDR2 from the germline V gene are ENHRY and SYGVKD. This CDR3 has 15 amino acids. CDR3 protein: CAINRSGQQNYGYTF. Written as DNA, the CDR3 is TGTGCCATCAACCGTTCGGGACAGCAGAACTATGGCTACACCTTC.

The chain uses TRBV6-5 and TRBJ2-3; perhaps TRBD1 as D (6 bases). There are 16 residues in the CDR3. CDR1 MNHEY and CDR2 SVGAGI come from the germline V gene. Trimming stripped 4 bases from V and 3 bases from J, with 17 bases between. For the CDR3, the DNA is TGTGCCAGCAGTTTTGGGGGCGCTTTAGTTACAGATACGCAGTATTTT. It yields the protein CASSFGGALVTDTQYF.

The gene calls are TRBV11-2 and TRBJ2-7; D remains unclear. This CDR3 has 13 amino acids. Trimming took off 7 bases at V and 6 bases at J, with 16 bases between the two ends. CDR1 and CDR2 (germline): SGHAT, FQNNGV. CDR3: CASNPARSGEQYF. DNA for the CDR3: TGTGCCAGCAACCCTGCCCGATCTGGCGAGCAGTACTTC.

The CDR3 DNA sequence: TGTGCCAGCAGTTTAAAGGGGGCTGGAGGCTACACCTTC. Its protein is CASSLKGAGGYTF. The chain joins TRBV12-3 or TRBV12-4 to TRBJ1-2, with 7 positions matching TRBD1. CDR3 length equals 13 residues. Trimming at V came to 2 bases and at J to 8 bases, leaving 5 bases not matched to a gene.

The J gene is TRBJ2-1, the V gene TRBV9; perhaps TRBD2 as D (5 bases). The CDR3 contains 15 residues. The V and J ends lost 0 bases and 10 bases respectively, with 17 bases between them. CDR1 SGDLS and CDR2 YYNGEE come from the germline V gene. The chain's CDR3 is CASSVDLRDTPEQFF. Written as DNA, the CDR3 is TGTGCCAGCAGCGTAGATTTGAGGGATACACCAGAGCAGTTCTTC.